This entry concerns a single T cell receptor (beta chain). One end of the junction varies from germline; a read error may be responsible. RNA was extracted from bulk tissue without any cell sorting. These data are taken from a study of tumor and adjacent non-tumor tissue in lung cancer. The CDR3 spans 13 residues. The germline CDR1 and CDR2 sequences are SGHVS and FQNEAQ. A modified ARM-PCR protocol with three rounds of nested PCR amplified TCRbeta. TCRdb reprocessed the multiplex PCR reads via MiXCR and lists one record per CDR3 protein. The table includes roughly 220,000 distinct CDR3 sequences, about 76% detected once.

The sample was lung tumor tissue. The sequence came from a man aged 55 to 70 with non-small cell lung cancer. The rearrangement uses TRBV7-8 and TRBJ1-1; 7 bases are shared with TRBD1. CDR3 sequence (DNA): TGTGTCAGCAGCCCCGACAGGGTCACTGAAGCTTTCTTT. It specifies CVSSPDRVTEAFF.